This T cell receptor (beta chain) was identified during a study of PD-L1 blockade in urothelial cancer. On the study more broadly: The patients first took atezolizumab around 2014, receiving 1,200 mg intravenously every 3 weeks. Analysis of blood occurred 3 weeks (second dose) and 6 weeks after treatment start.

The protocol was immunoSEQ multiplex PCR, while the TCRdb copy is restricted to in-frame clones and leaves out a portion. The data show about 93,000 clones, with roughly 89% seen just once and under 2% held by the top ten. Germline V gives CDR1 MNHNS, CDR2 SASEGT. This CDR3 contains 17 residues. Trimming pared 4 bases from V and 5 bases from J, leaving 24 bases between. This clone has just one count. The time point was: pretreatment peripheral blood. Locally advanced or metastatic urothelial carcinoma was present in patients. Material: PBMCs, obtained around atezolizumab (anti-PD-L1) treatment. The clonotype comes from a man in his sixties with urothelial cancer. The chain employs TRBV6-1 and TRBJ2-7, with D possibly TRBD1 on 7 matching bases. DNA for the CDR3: TGTGCCAGCAGTGCCTACTCTCAGGGGGGTTTCGGGGACGAGCAGTACTTC. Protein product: CASSAYSQGGFGDEQYF.